The rows below give T cell receptor beta chains drawn from one sample of a study of cytomegalovirus exposure and HLA in healthy donors. Profiling relied on immunoSEQ multiplex PCR, and the TCRdb table lists in-frame clones only, not all of them. The sample includes around 100,000 clones, roughly 80% of them seen just once. Sequenced material: PBMCs. All receptors derive from a female donor in good health and CMV-seropositive. Each CDR3 is given with its conserved first and last residue. The order of the fields is V gene, D gene, clone size, J gene, CDR3 length, CDR3 protein, CDR3 DNA. D genes are given only for firm matches. The size entry is marked missing in some rows and otherwise reads once, few, many or a size class.

v_gene: TRBV9
d_gene: -
abundance: -
j_gene: TRBJ1-2
len: 13
CDR3aa: CASSLLVRGGYTF
CDR3nt: TGTGCCAGCAGCCTTCTGGTGCGTGGTGGCTACACCTTC

v_gene: TRBV21-1
d_gene: -
abundance: -
j_gene: TRBJ2-7
len: 17
CDR3aa: CASSDEPGLGSSYEQYF
CDR3nt: TGTGCCAGCAGCGATGAGCCGGGACTAGGGAGCTCCTACGAGCAGTACTTC

v_gene: TRBV29-1
d_gene: TRBD1
abundance: once
j_gene: TRBJ2-2
len: 13
CDR3aa: CSARTGTAGELFF
CDR3nt: TGCAGCGCCCGGACAGGGACGGCCGGGGAGCTGTTTTTT

v_gene: TRBV2
d_gene: TRBD1
abundance: -
j_gene: TRBJ1-1
len: 16
CDR3aa: CASRVRQGASGPEAFF
CDR3nt: TGTGCCAGCAGGGTAAGACAGGGGGCAAGTGGGCCTGAAGCTTTCTTT

v_gene: TRBV5-1
d_gene: TRBD2
abundance: -
j_gene: TRBJ2-3
len: 15
CDR3aa: CASSLTSGSTDTQYF
CDR3nt: TGCGCCAGCAGCCTGACTAGCGGTAGCACAGATACGCAGTATTTT

v_gene: TRBV7-9
d_gene: TRBD2
abundance: -
j_gene: TRBJ2-1
len: 16
CDR3aa: CASRGTSGSSYNEQFF
CDR3nt: TGTGCCAGCAGGGGGACTAGCGGGAGCTCCTACAATGAGCAGTTCTTC

v_gene: TRBV30
d_gene: -
abundance: -
j_gene: TRBJ1-5
len: 14
CDR3aa: CAWSGGTANQPQHF
CDR3nt: TGTGCCTGGAGTGGCGGGACGGCCAATCAGCCCCAGCATTTT

v_gene: TRBV30
d_gene: -
abundance: -
j_gene: TRBJ2-6
len: 15
CDR3aa: CAWSGVWSGANVLTF
CDR3nt: TGTGCCTGGAGCGGGGTGTGGTCTGGGGCCAACGTCCTGACTTTC

v_gene: TRBV28
d_gene: TRBD2
abundance: -
j_gene: TRBJ2-3
len: 15
CDR3aa: CASSLRLAGPDTQYF
CDR3nt: TGTGCCAGCAGTTTGAGGCTAGCGGGACCAGATACGCAGTATTTT

v_gene: TRBV28
d_gene: TRBD1
abundance: -
j_gene: TRBJ1-4
len: 15
CDR3aa: CASSRRQGGTKKLFF
CDR3nt: TGTGCCAGCAGTCGTCGACAGGGGGGTACGAAAAAACTGTTTTTT

v_gene: TRBV11-2
d_gene: -
abundance: -
j_gene: TRBJ2-1
len: 17
CDR3aa: CASSSNYGGRAYNEQFF
CDR3nt: TGTGCCAGCAGCTCCAATTACGGGGGTAGGGCCTACAATGAGCAGTTCTTC

v_gene: TRBV7-9
d_gene: -
abundance: -
j_gene: TRBJ2-5
len: 12
CDR3aa: CASSPLRETQYF
CDR3nt: TGTGCCAGCAGCCCGCTGAGAGAGACCCAGTACTTC

v_gene: TRBV5-1
d_gene: -
abundance: -
j_gene: TRBJ2-1
len: 14
CDR3aa: CASSLLPSYNEQFF
CDR3nt: TGCGCCAGCAGCTTACTACCCTCCTACAATGAGCAGTTCTTC